This T cell receptor beta chain derives from a study of PD-1 blockade in mismatch repair-deficient tumors. On the study more broadly: Patients had about 13 mismatch repair-deficient cancer types and were previously treated and progressing. Study results and limitations: Rapid post-treatment expansion, then contraction, generally preceding radiologic response, marked tumor-resident clones.

Produced via immunoSEQ multiplex PCR; TCRdb's table is partial and in-frame only. In the table there are about 39,000 clones, roughly 88% of which are singletons. For this clone: Antigen unknown.

Mismatch repair deficiency was confirmed in all patients, by PCR or immunohistochemistry. The TCR-sequenced patients were a few responders to pembrolizumab. V was clipped by 10 bases and J by 0 bases, with 8 bases between them. Germline V gene lookup returns CDR1 SGHNT and CDR2 YYREEE (reference sequence). This CDR3 contains 12 residues. The sequence was collected from an adult with mismatch repair-deficient cancer. The source was PBMCs, collected 38 to 40 weeks after starting pembrolizumab. The genes are TRBV5-4 and TRBJ2-1, with D unresolved. The CDR3 DNA reads TGTGCCGGTAGGAGCTCCTACAATGAGCAGTTCTTC. It codes for CAGRSSYNEQFF.